This TCR beta chain was sequenced during a study of identical twins. The CDR3 is 14 residues long. Between the trimmed V and J ends, which lost 1 base and 1 base, there was a span of 8 bases. Germline V gene sequence: CDR1 MGHRA, CDR2 YSYEKL. Every donor was a healthy Caucasian. Whole-study findings and limits: Out-of-frame alpha sequences common to twins exhibited a surplus of low generation probability.

A universal primer site came from template switching; cDNA carried unique molecular identifiers. TCRdb recomputed calls from the 5' RACE reads with MiXCR, one row per CDR3 protein. The sample records about 920,000 distinct CDR3 sequences, about 12% being singletons. About this clonotype: Its target is not known.

These same records also appear under a second study, on yellow fever vaccine responses in identical twins.

The rearrangement uses TRBV4-1 and TRBJ2-7; D is perhaps TRBD2 (5 bases). The sample consisted of PBMCs. This clonotype was obtained from a woman aged 18-29 years in good health. The CDR3 DNA is TGCGCCAGCAGCCAAGGCCGGGAATCCTACGAGCAGTACTTC. This translates into CASSQGRESYEQYF.